The next 29 T cell receptor beta chains were all read from a single sample in a study of monozygotic twins with inflammatory bowel disease. TCRdb reprocessed the 5' RACE reads, keeping one entry per CDR3 protein, no DNA. The table lists around 450,000 distinct CDR3 sequences. The specimen sequenced was blood. These receptors all stem from a human donor with ulcerative colitis or Crohn's disease, or a healthy co-twin of an affected twin (not recorded which).

V is TRBV5-1 and J is TRBJ1-6. The CDR3 contains 14 residues. The V gene's germline CDR1 is SGHRS and CDR2 YFSETQ. The CDR3 sequence is CASSRRTDNSPLHF.

V gene TRBV20-1 combines with J gene TRBJ2-1. CDR3 length: 11 amino acids. The germline CDR1 and CDR2 sequences are DFQATT and SNEGSKA (reference sequence). The CDR3 loop is CSALSYNEQFF.

This chain links TRBV6-2 or TRBV6-3 with TRBJ1-2. CDR3 length equals 13 residues. From germline, CDR1 is MNHEY and CDR2 SVGEGT. The CDR3 here is CASNPGLLAGYTF.

The chain employs TRBV7-9 and TRBJ2-7; TCRdb returns TRBD1, unconfirmable since there is no DNA. CDR1 is SEHNR and CDR2 is FQNEAQ in the germline V gene (reference sequence). This CDR3 has 14 residues. This CDR3 reads CASSLSRGLSEQYF.

V is TRBV7-9 and J is TRBJ2-6; TCRdb outputs TRBD1, but without DNA this stays unchecked. This CDR3 is 15 amino acids long. CDR1 and CDR2 (germline): SEHNR, FQNEAQ (reference sequence). The CDR3 sequence: CDSSFKGSGANVLTF.

The V gene is TRBV5-1, the J gene TRBJ2-3; the TCRdb call, TRBD1, lacks DNA for checking. The CDR3 totals 16 residues. The germline CDR1 and CDR2 sequences are SGHRS and YFSETQ. The CDR3 loop is CASSFGERPSTDTQYF.

This sequence joins TRBV5-4 and TRBJ2-1; TCRdb calls TRBD2, which cannot be checked without DNA. This CDR3 spans 13 amino acids. Germline lookup yields CDR1 SGHNT and CDR2 YYREEE (reference sequence). The CDR3 is CASSQATSDRQFF.

The chain carries TRBV5-1 and TRBJ2-2; absent DNA, TCRdb's TRBD1 call cannot be checked. The CDR3 is made up of 16 amino acids. Germline V lookup: CDR1 SGHRS, CDR2 YFSETQ. The CDR3 loop reads CASSPGQGRSTGELFF.

The chain links TRBV4-1 to TRBJ1-2. The germline V gene encodes CDR1 MGHRA and CDR2 YSYEKL. This CDR3 spans 14 amino acids. The CDR3 sequence is CASSRRGDLEGYTF.

The rearrangement links TRBV10-3 to TRBJ1-4. This CDR3 region has 12 residues. The germline V gene encodes CDR1 ENHRY and CDR2 SYGVKD. The CDR3 loop is CAISQQSEKLFF.

CDR3 loop: CAISEMGTSGYEQYF. The chain is built from TRBV10-3 and TRBJ2-7; the TCRdb call, TRBD2, lacks DNA for checking. CDR1 ENHRY and CDR2 SYGVKD come from the germline V gene. This CDR3 has 15 residues.

This chain links TRBV9 with TRBJ1-5; TCRdb designates TRBD1, a call that cannot be tested without DNA. The germline gives CDR1 SGDLS, CDR2 YYNGEE. This CDR3 region has 14 residues. The CDR3 sequence: CASSPGNSHQPQHF.

V is TRBV7-9 and J is TRBJ1-1; TCRdb's assignment of TRBD1 cannot be checked, as there is no DNA. This CDR3 spans 13 amino acids. The germline V gene has CDR1 SEHNR and CDR2 FQNEAQ (reference sequence). This chain's CDR3 is CASSPTGGLEAFF.

The chain recombines TRBV28 with TRBJ1-5; TCRdb gives TRBD1 as the D gene, but with no DNA this cannot be confirmed. Germline V gene data show CDR1 as MDHEN and CDR2 as SYDVKM. This CDR3 comprises 14 residues. The CDR3 sequence is CASSFAGANQPQHF. Complete variable domain (other parts from reference TRBV28 and TRBJ1-5): DVKVTQSSRYLVKRTGEKVFLECVQDMDHENMFWYRQDPGLGLRLIYFSYDVKMKEKGDIPEGYSVSREKKERFSLILESASTNQTSMYLCASSFAGANQPQHFGDGTRLSIL.

The chain combines TRBV9 with TRBJ2-3; TCRdb gives TRBD2 as the D gene, but with no DNA this cannot be confirmed. Germline V gene sequence: CDR1 SGDLS, CDR2 YYNGEE. The CDR3 length is 17 residues. CDR3 residues: CASSVGLAGSSTDTQYF. Combining the CDR3 with reference TRBV9 and TRBJ2-3 gives the whole variable domain DSGVTQTPKHLITATGQRVTLRCSPRSGDLSVYWYQQSLDQGLQFLIQYYNGEERAKGNILERFSAQQFPDLHSELNLSSLELGDSALYFCASSVGLAGSSTDTQYFGPGTRLTVL.

The CDR3 is CASSTGQGDYGYTF. V is TRBV5-6 and J is TRBJ1-2; absent DNA, TCRdb's TRBD1 call cannot be checked. Germline loops: CDR1 SGHDT, CDR2 YYEEEE. The CDR3 runs to 14 residues.

This sequence joins TRBV3-1 and TRBJ2-1; TCRdb designates TRBD2, a call that cannot be tested without DNA. The V gene's germline CDR1 is LGHDT and CDR2 YNNKEL (reference sequence). The CDR3 is 14 residues long. This CDR3 is CASSQEGGIWPQFF.

The rearrangement links TRBV5-4 to TRBJ2-1; TCRdb's D call, TRBD2, is unchecked because there is no DNA. The CDR3 is 19 residues long. Looked up from germline, CDR1 is SGHNT and CDR2 is YYREEE (reference sequence). The CDR3 protein is CASSLPLGLAGGPYNEQFF.

V and J are TRBV12-3 or TRBV12-4 and TRBJ2-7. The CDR3 extends over 13 amino acids. The CDR3 protein is CASSFDNLYEQYF.

V and J are TRBV6-1 and TRBJ2-3; TCRdb selects TRBD2, and the lack of DNA leaves this call unchecked. Germline V CDR1 and CDR2: MNHNS, SASEGT. The CDR3 is 15 amino acids. CDR3: CASSDHHGGTDTQYF.

The chain joins TRBV4-3 to TRBJ2-5. Germline V CDR1 and CDR2: LGHNA, YSLEER. The CDR3 covers 15 residues. This chain's CDR3 is CASSQDNLSGETQYF.

The chain is built from TRBV19 and TRBJ1-1. Germline V gene data show CDR1 as LNHDA and CDR2 as SQIVND (reference sequence). The CDR3 length is 14 residues. This CDR3 is CASSLSGGETEAFF.

V and J are TRBV20-1 and TRBJ2-5; as DNA is missing, the TRBD1 call by TCRdb cannot be tested. CDR3 length equals 11 residues. The germline V gene encodes CDR1 DFQATT and CDR2 SNEGSKA (reference sequence). CDR3 loop: CSAPQRETQYF.

The chain links TRBV5-6 to TRBJ2-7; the TCRdb call, TRBD1, lacks DNA for checking. Germline V gives CDR1 SGHDT, CDR2 YYEEEE. This CDR3 has 17 residues. CDR3 sequence: CASSRFGRGQNTYEQYF. The full variable domain, with the rest looked up from reference TRBV5-6 and TRBJ2-7, is DAGVTQSPTHLIKTRGQQVTLRCSPKSGHDTVSWYQQALGQGPQFIFQYYEEEERQRGNFPDRFSGHQFPNYSSELNVNALLLGDSALYLCASSRFGRGQNTYEQYFGPGTRLTVT.

The rearrangement uses TRBV7-3 and TRBJ2-1; TCRdb proposes TRBD2, but this gene call is untestable without DNA. This CDR3 is built from 21 residues. The V gene's germline CDR1 is SGHTA and CDR2 FQGTGA. The CDR3 is CASSLHEPGLAGAISYNEQFF.

Here the CDR3 reads CASRSGGQDYSGNTIYF. V usage is TRBV6-1 and J usage is TRBJ1-3; checking the TCRdb D call of TRBD1 is not possible without DNA. Germline V gene lookup returns CDR1 MNHNS and CDR2 SASEGT. The length of the CDR3 is 17 residues.

The chain carries TRBV7-2 and TRBJ2-7; TCRdb lists TRBD2, though no DNA is available to test this call. CDR3 length equals 13 residues. From germline, CDR1 is SGHTA and CDR2 FQGNSA. The CDR3 sequence is CASSLPGPGPQYF.

The V call is TRBV29-1, the J call TRBJ1-2; TCRdb gives TRBD1 as the D gene, but with no DNA this cannot be confirmed. CDR1 and CDR2 from the germline V gene are SQVTM and ANQGSEA. CDR3 length: 13 residues. This CDR3 is CSVDTGGEYGYTF.

The J gene is TRBJ2-7, the V gene TRBV20-1; TCRdb designates TRBD2, a call that cannot be tested without DNA. The CDR3 totals 17 residues. Germline loops: CDR1 DFQATT, CDR2 SNEGSKA (reference sequence). CDR3 region: CSASRTSGKGGSYEQYF.